The T cell receptor beta chain under discussion was sequenced for a study of blood T cell repertoires in COVID-19. Study-wide context: Material from acute and convalescent COVID-19 was sourced from the United States, Italy and Spain. PBMCs, B-cell-depleted T cells, or T cells provided the cDNA or gDNA that made up the material.

Original processing notes: Estimation of nucleated cell counts was performed using reference gene primer amplification. Sequenced by immunoSEQ multiplex PCR; TCRdb stores in-frame clones only, minus some. V and J calls plus clone size are reproduced from that table; the DNA served to infer D and trimming. The table has around 130,000 clones, roughly 84% seen once. The CDR3 is 15 residues long. Germline trimming cut 3 bases from V and 6 bases from J; bases unmatched to any gene: 3. The germline V gene encodes CDR1 SGHTA and CDR2 FQGNSA. This receptor was taken from a woman aged 25 to 39 who had recovered from COVID-19. Input material: peripheral blood. The chain couples TRBV7-2 to TRBJ2-1, with TRBD2 identical over 12 bases. The CDR3 DNA sequence: TGTGCCAGCAGCTTGGGACTAGCGGGCATCAATGAGCAGTTCTTC. Protein sequence: CASSLGLAGINEQFF.